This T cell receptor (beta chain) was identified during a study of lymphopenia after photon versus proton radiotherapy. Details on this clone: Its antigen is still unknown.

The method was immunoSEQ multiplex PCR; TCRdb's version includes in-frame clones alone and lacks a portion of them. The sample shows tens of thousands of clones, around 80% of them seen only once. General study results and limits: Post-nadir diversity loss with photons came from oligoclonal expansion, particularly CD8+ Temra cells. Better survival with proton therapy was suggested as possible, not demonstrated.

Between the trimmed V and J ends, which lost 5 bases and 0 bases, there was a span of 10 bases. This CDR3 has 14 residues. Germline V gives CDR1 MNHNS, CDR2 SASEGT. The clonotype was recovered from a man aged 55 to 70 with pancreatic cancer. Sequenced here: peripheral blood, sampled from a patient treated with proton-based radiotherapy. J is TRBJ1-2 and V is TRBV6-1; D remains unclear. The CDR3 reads CASSQGRANYGYTF. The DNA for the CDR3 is TGTGCCAGCAGTCAAGGGCGAGCTAACTATGGCTACACCTTC.